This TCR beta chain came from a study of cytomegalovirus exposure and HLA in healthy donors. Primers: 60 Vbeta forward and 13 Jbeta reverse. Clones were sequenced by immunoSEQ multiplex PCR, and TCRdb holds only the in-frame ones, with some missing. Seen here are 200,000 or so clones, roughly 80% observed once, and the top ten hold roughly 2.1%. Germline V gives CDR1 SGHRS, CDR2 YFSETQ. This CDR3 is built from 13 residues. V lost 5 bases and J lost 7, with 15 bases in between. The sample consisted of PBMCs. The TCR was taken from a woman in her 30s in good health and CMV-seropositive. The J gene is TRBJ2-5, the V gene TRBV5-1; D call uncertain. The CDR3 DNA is TGCGCCAGCAGGCCCACCCCCTCGGGGACCCAGTACTTC. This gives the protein CASRPTPSGTQYF.